The clone carrying this T cell receptor beta chain was recorded only once. CDR1 is SGDLS, CDR2 YYNGEE, per germline. The junction had 12 bases not matched to a gene; V was cut back by 4 bases and J by 1 base. This CDR3 is built from 17 residues. The data belong to a study of blood T cell repertoires in COVID-19. Study-level information: The origin of the acute and convalescent COVID-19 samples was the United States, Italy and Spain.

TCRdb's table, derived via immunoSEQ multiplex PCR, lists solely in-frame clones and lacks some. Of over 200,000 clones in the sample, roughly 83% were seen once. This chain links TRBV9 with TRBJ1-1, with 8 bases matching TRBD1. Sequencing was done on a sample of peripheral blood. The sequence came from a man aged 35 to 55 with acute or convalescent COVID-19. CDR3: CASSPRQGPGGNTEAFF. The CDR3, as DNA: TGTGCCAGCAGCCCAAGACAGGGGCCCGGAGGGAACACTGAAGCTTTCTTT.